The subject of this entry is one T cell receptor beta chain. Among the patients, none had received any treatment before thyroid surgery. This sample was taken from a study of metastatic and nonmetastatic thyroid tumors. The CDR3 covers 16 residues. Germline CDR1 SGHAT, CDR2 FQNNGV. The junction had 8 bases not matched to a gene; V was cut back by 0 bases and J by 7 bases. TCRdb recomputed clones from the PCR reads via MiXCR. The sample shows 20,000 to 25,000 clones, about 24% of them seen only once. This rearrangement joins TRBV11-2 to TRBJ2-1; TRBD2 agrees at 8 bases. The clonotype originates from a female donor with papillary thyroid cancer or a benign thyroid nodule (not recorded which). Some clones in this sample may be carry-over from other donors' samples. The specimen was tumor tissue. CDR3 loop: CASSLEAAGGANEQFF. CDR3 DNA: TGTGCCAGCAGCTTAGAGGCCGCGGGGGGCGCAAATGAGCAGTTCTTC.